This TCR beta chain was found in a study of brain metastases from non-small cell lung cancer. Study observations and caveats: Compared with their matched primary tumors, around 60% of brain metastases showed expanded T-cell clones. Brain metastases shared most TCR repertoire with primaries, with sparse T cells.

Germline CDR1 is SGHNT and CDR2 is YYREEE (reference sequence). The V gene end was trimmed by 4 bases and the J gene end by 5 bases; junction bases not matched to a gene: 7. The CDR3 has 15 residues. Produced via immunoSEQ multiplex PCR; TCRdb's table is partial and in-frame only. This sample has 5,800 or so clones; about four fifths occur once, and the top ten carry around 7.4%. This clone was detected a few times. Its antigen is as yet unknown. The sample consisted of primary lung tumor tissue. The TCR originated in a donor aged 40 or over with non-small cell lung cancer. The V call is TRBV5-4, the J call TRBJ2-3; 10 positions agree with TRBD2. In DNA form, the CDR3 reads TGTGCCAGCAGCCTTAGCGGGGGGCCGGGAGATACGCAGTATTTT. It yields the protein CASSLSGGPGDTQYF.